The 24 T cell receptor beta chains presented below share a single source sample, sequenced in a study of T cell responses to AZD1222 COVID-19 vaccine (dated by TCRdb to the early 2020s). According to the study, the label for this sample's time point signals: baseline before first vaccination. Library preparation employed the immunoSEQ multiplex PCR assay. Drawn from immuneACCESS, this table holds only the in-frame rearrangements with V and J called that TCRdb kept. Clones are partly lost; checked studies trace under half to an unresolved V gene and leave the rest unexplained. The sample records under 200,000 clones, over 85% of which are singletons. About 1.6% of the sample lies in the top ten. The starting material was peripheral blood, obtained on day 0 of AZD1222 vaccination. All receptors derive from an adult in good health.

The rearrangement links TRBV11-2 to TRBJ2-1, with D perhaps given as TRBD1 or TRBD2 (5 bases each). This CDR3 has 16 residues. Trimming took off 1 base at V and 3 bases at J, with 13 bases between the two ends. Germline-derived CDR1 and CDR2 are SGHAT and FQNNGV. The CDR3 nucleotides read TGTGCCAGCAGCTTAGTCGGCAGGGACCTCTACAATGAGCAGTTCTTC. Its translation: CASSLVGRDLYNEQFF.

The chain employs TRBV10-1 and TRBJ1-1; 7 nucleotides line up with TRBD1. The CDR3 consists of 15 residues. Trimming removed 6 bases from V and 1 base from J; junction bases left unmatched: 8. The germline V gene encodes CDR1 WNHNN and CDR2 SYGVQD (reference sequence). CDR3 protein: CASREIQGWNTEAFF. The DNA for the CDR3 is TGCGCCAGCAGAGAAATACAGGGGTGGAACACTGAAGCTTTCTTT.

The chain combines TRBV4-2 with TRBJ2-7, with 9 nucleotides matching TRBD1. From germline, CDR1 is LGHNA and CDR2 YNFKEQ. V was pared by 5 bases and J by 7 bases, with 6 bases of the junction left unmatched. This CDR3 contains 13 residues. CDR3 DNA sequence: TGTGCCAGCAGCGGGGACAGGGCGAGGGAGCAGTACTTC. This translates into CASSGDRAREQYF.

The chain couples TRBV5-1 to TRBJ2-5; TRBD1 aligns across 7 bases. The ends lost 7 bases at V and 2 bases at J; junction bases unmatched: 14. Germline V gene lookup returns CDR1 SGHRS and CDR2 YFSETQ. This CDR3 contains 16 residues. This CDR3 reads CASYLGMGQKQETQYF. CDR3 nucleotide sequence: TGCGCCAGCTATCTTGGTATGGGACAGAAACAAGAGACCCAGTACTTC.

The chain is built from TRBV6-1 and TRBJ2-3, with 11 positions matching TRBD2. V trimming: 4 bases; J trimming: 2 bases; junction bases outside the gene matches: 2. The CDR3 is 15 residues long. Germline lookup yields CDR1 MNHNS and CDR2 SASEGT. The CDR3 sequence: CASSVAGGITDTQYF. CDR3 sequence (DNA): TGTGCCAGCAGTGTAGCGGGAGGGATCACAGATACGCAGTATTTT.

The chain recombines TRBV5-1 with TRBJ2-7; D tentatively fits TRBD1 or TRBD2 (5 bases each). Germline lookup yields CDR1 SGHRS and CDR2 YFSETQ. This CDR3 has 14 residues. V dropped 4 bases and J dropped 1 base, with 12 bases sitting between them. The CDR3 sequence: CASSSGGASYEQYF. The DNA of the CDR3 is TGCGCCAGCAGCAGCGGTGGGGCTTCCTACGAGCAGTACTTC.

V and J are TRBV11-2 and TRBJ2-7; D may correspond to TRBD1 or TRBD2 (5 bases each). CDR1 and CDR2 (germline): SGHAT, FQNNGV. V was trimmed by 6 bases and J by 1 base, leaving 16 bases between them. The CDR3 loop spans 15 amino acids. DNA for the CDR3: TGTGCCAGCAGACCCATCAGGGAGCCTTCCTACGAGCAGTACTTC. Translating it yields CASRPIREPSYEQYF.

This clone was recorded once. V gene TRBV6-2 or TRBV6-3 combines with J gene TRBJ1-5; no firm D call. CDR3 length equals 14 residues. The V end lost 2 bases, the J end lost 8 bases, and 13 bases lay between the germline ends. CDR1 MNHEY and CDR2 SVGEGT come from the germline V gene. The CDR3 here is CASSYVRFLEPQHF. CDR3 in DNA: TGTGCCAGCAGTTACGTGAGGTTCTTGGAGCCCCAGCATTTT.

The chain is built from TRBV3-1 (or the pseudogene TRBV3-2) and TRBJ2-2; the match to TRBD2 covers 12 bases. The CDR3 extends over 15 amino acids. CDR1 LGHDT and CDR2 YNNKEL come from the germline V gene (reference sequence). Trimming removed 4 bases from V and 4 bases from J; junction bases left unmatched: 1. The CDR3 coding sequence is TGTGCCAGCAGCCGGACTAGCGGGGTCACCGGGGAGCTGTTTTTT. Its translation: CASSRTSGVTGELFF.

The genes are TRBV5-1 and TRBJ2-5; D is perhaps TRBD1 (5 bases). Germline CDR1 reads SGHRS; CDR2 reads YFSETQ. The ends were cut back, 0 bases at V and 2 bases at J, with 8 bases in the middle. The CDR3 loop spans 14 amino acids. This chain's CDR3 is CASSLGQIQETQYF. As DNA, the CDR3 is TGCGCCAGCAGCTTGGGACAGATACAAGAGACCCAGTACTTC.

The V and J genes are TRBV7-9 and TRBJ1-3; perhaps TRBD1 as D (5 bases). The V and J ends lost 3 bases and 4 bases respectively, with 13 bases between them. Germline V gene lookup returns CDR1 SEHNR and CDR2 FQNEAQ (reference sequence). The CDR3 consists of 15 residues. The CDR3: CASSLTVITGNTIYF. The CDR3 DNA reads TGTGCCAGCAGCTTGACAGTGATCACCGGAAACACCATATATTTT. Based on the CDR3 plus reference TRBV7-9 and TRBJ1-3, the full variable domain is DTGVSQNPRHKITKRGQNVTFRCDPISEHNRLYWYRQTLGQGPEFLTYFQNEAQLEKSRLLSDRFSAERPKGSFSTLEIQRTEQGDSAMYLCASSLTVITGNTIYFGEGSWLTVV.

The chain recombines TRBV19 with TRBJ2-6; D remains ambiguous. Trimming pared 7 bases from V and 0 bases from J, leaving 19 bases between. Germline V CDR1 and CDR2: LNHDA, SQIVND (reference sequence). This CDR3 comprises 18 residues. CDR3: CASTVYPGPSSGANVLTF. The CDR3 nucleotides read TGTGCCAGTACCGTATACCCGGGTCCTAGCTCTGGGGCCAACGTCCTGACTTTC.

This chain joins TRBV2 and TRBJ2-5, with TRBD2 matching over 10 bases. The CDR3 is 12 residues long. Germline trimming cut 6 bases from V and 5 bases from J; bases unmatched to any gene: 0. Germline values: CDR1 SNHLY, CDR2 FYNNEI. CDR3 bases: TGTGCCAGCAGGGGACTAGCGGAGACCCAGTACTTC. Its translation is CASRGLAETQYF.

This rearrangement joins TRBV30 to TRBJ1-2, with 9 bases identical to TRBD1. CDR1 is GTSNPN and CDR2 is SVGIG in the germline V gene (reference sequence). V dropped 3 bases and J dropped 4; count of bases not matched to a gene: 9. The CDR3 loop spans 15 amino acids. The CDR3 here is CAWRMTTGGGYGYTF. The CDR3 DNA reads as TGTGCCTGGAGGATGACAACAGGGGGCGGCTATGGCTACACCTTC.

The genes are TRBV6-5 and TRBJ1-5, with 7 positions matching TRBD1. Germline CDR1 reads MNHEY; CDR2 reads SVGAGI. The CDR3 is 15 residues long. V gave up 5 bases and J gave up 7 bases; unmatched junction bases: 11. DNA for the CDR3: TGTGCCAGCAGTCCTCTAAGACAGGGAGGACAGCCCCAGCATTTT. Its protein is CASSPLRQGGQPQHF.

The V call is TRBV20-1, the J call TRBJ2-7, with TRBD1 identical over 9 bases. Trimming cost V 3 bases and J 7 bases; bases outside gene matches: 13. Germline V gives CDR1 DFQATT, CDR2 SNEGSKA (reference sequence). CDR3 length equals 15 residues. The CDR3 here is CSASTADRGSGEQYF. The CDR3 region has the DNA TGCAGTGCTAGTACCGCCGACAGGGGGTCAGGGGAGCAGTACTTC.

The chain recombines TRBV5-4 with TRBJ1-2; 9 nucleotides line up with TRBD1. Germline CDR1 is SGHNT and CDR2 is YYREEE (reference sequence). The CDR3 loop spans 16 amino acids. After removal of 4 bases from V and 4 bases from J, the junction contained 11 bases not matched to a gene. CDR3 sequence reads: CASSPNPGQGLYGYTF. CDR3 in DNA: TGTGCCAGCAGCCCAAACCCGGGACAGGGTCTCTATGGCTACACCTTC.

The J gene is TRBJ1-4, the V gene TRBV7-6, with D unclear. Germline-derived CDR1 and CDR2 are SGHVS and FNYEAQ. This CDR3 is built from 15 residues. V was clipped by 2 bases and J by 4 bases, with 11 bases between them. CDR3 amino acids: CASSLRGGLNEKLFF. CDR3 nucleotides: TGTGCCAGCAGCTTACGCGGAGGGCTTAATGAAAAACTGTTTTTT.

The rearrangement joins TRBV6-6 to TRBJ1-3; no firm D call. Germline V CDR1 and CDR2: MNHNY, SVGAGI (reference sequence). The CDR3 sequence is 13 residues long. Deletions cut 8 bases from V and 0 bases from J, with 8 bases between. CDR3 amino acids: CASCSISGNTIYF. In nucleotides, the CDR3 is TGTGCCAGCTGTTCTATCTCTGGAAACACCATATATTTT.

The rearrangement uses TRBV19 and TRBJ2-1; D is tentatively TRBD1 or TRBD2 (5 bases each). V lost 2 bases and J lost 1, with 9 bases in between. The germline CDR1 and CDR2 sequences are LNHDA and SQIVND (reference sequence). CDR3 length: 15 amino acids. CDR3 amino acids: CASSITRGSYNEQFF. CDR3 nucleotides: TGTGCCAGTAGTATAACGAGGGGTTCCTACAATGAGCAGTTCTTC.

The V and J genes are TRBV24-1 and TRBJ2-1; perhaps D is TRBD1 or TRBD2 (5 bases each). Germline V gene lookup returns CDR1 KGHDR and CDR2 SFDVKD. The CDR3 contains 14 residues. Trimming pared 4 bases from V and 8 bases from J, leaving 14 bases between. The CDR3 DNA sequence: TGTGCCACCAGTGACGGGGCCACCTTGGATGAGCAGTTCTTC. Amino acid sequence: CATSDGATLDEQFF.

This sequence joins TRBV27 and TRBJ1-2, with D possibly TRBD1 on 5 matching bases. This CDR3 has 12 amino acids. Deletions cut 0 bases from V and 8 bases from J, with 7 bases between. Germline V gene sequence: CDR1 MNHEY, CDR2 SMNVEV (reference sequence). CDR3 sequence (DNA): TGTGCCAGCAGTTTATCCGGGGACGGCTACACCTTC. This codes for CASSLSGDGYTF.

The rearrangement joins TRBV7-3 to TRBJ1-1; 10 bases align to TRBD1. CDR3 length: 16 amino acids. Per the germline V gene, CDR1 is SGHTA and CDR2 is FQGTGA. V gave up 3 bases and J gave up 1 base; unmatched junction bases: 5. The CDR3 coding sequence is TGTGCCAGCAGCTTGACGGGACAGGGGACGAACACTGAAGCTTTCTTT. This codes for CASSLTGQGTNTEAFF.

V usage is TRBV7-9 and J usage is TRBJ2-7, with D unclear. This CDR3 has 12 amino acids. Trimming cost V 1 base and J 4 bases, with 5 bases left between them. In germline, CDR1 is SEHNR, CDR2 FQNEAQ (reference sequence). CDR3 region: CASSLGRYEQYF. The CDR3 nucleotides are TGTGCCAGCAGCTTAGGGCGTTACGAGCAGTACTTC. Full variable domain (remainder filled in from reference TRBV7-9 and TRBJ2-7): DTGVSQNPRHKITKRGQNVTFRCDPISEHNRLYWYRQTLGQGPEFLTYFQNEAQLEKSRLLSDRFSAERPKGSFSTLEIQRTEQGDSAMYLCASSLGRYEQYFGPGTRLTVT.